Each of the 20 T cell receptor beta chains below was sequenced from the same sample in a study of blood T cells in healthy people across ages. Sample-barcoded 5' priming and a J-beta primer mix drove a second PCR of 7 to 11 cycles. TCRdb independently ran MiXCR on the 5' RACE reads; one entry per CDR3 protein. This sample has roughly 1.6 million distinct CDR3 sequences, with about 35% found just once. Sequencing was carried out using blood. All receptors come from a woman younger than 45 in good health.

This clonotype was counted a few times. The chain carries TRBV9 and TRBJ2-3; D not certain. CDR3 length: 14 residues. Trimming stripped 0 bases from V and 1 base from J, with 6 bases between. Germline CDR1 and CDR2: SGDLS and YYNGEE. This chain's CDR3 is CASSVVGRTDTQYF. The DNA for the CDR3 is TGTGCCAGCAGCGTAGTGGGCCGCACAGATACGCAGTATTTT.

The chain uses TRBV20-1 and TRBJ2-2; D assignment may be TRBD1 or TRBD2 (5 bases each). The CDR3 contains 15 residues. CDR1 is DFQATT and CDR2 is SNEGSKA in the germline V gene (reference sequence). Between the trimmed V and J ends, which lost 1 base and 2 bases, there was a span of 11 bases. The CDR3 loop reads CSARASGTNTGELFF. CDR3 nucleotide sequence: TGCAGTGCTAGAGCTTCAGGGACCAACACCGGGGAGCTGTTTTTT.

The gene calls are TRBV20-1 and TRBJ2-3, with 16 bases matching TRBD2. The CDR3 contains 16 residues. The V segment lost 4 bases and the J segment 5 bases; nucleotides outside the gene matches: 6. CDR1 is DFQATT, CDR2 SNEGSKA, per germline (reference sequence). The CDR3 sequence is CSATGTSGRAVDTQYF. In DNA form, the CDR3 reads TGCAGTGCTACCGGGACTAGCGGGAGGGCCGTAGATACGCAGTATTTT.

The rearrangement links TRBV7-9 to TRBJ1-4, with D perhaps TRBD1 (5 bases). The germline gives CDR1 SEHNR, CDR2 FQNEAQ (reference sequence). The CDR3 length is 15 residues. Trimming stripped 3 bases from V and 7 bases from J, with 15 bases between. CDR3 region: CASSLALGRGEKLFF. The DNA for the CDR3 is TGTGCCAGCAGCTTGGCCCTGGGACGGGGTGAAAAACTGTTTTTT.

This chain joins TRBV3-1 and TRBJ1-6; 8 positions agree with TRBD1. V lost 1 base to trimming and J lost 9 bases; unmatched junction nucleotides: 5. CDR3 length: 15 residues. The germline CDR1 and CDR2 sequences are LGHDT and YNNKEL (reference sequence). The CDR3: CASSQGQGQGSPLHF. The CDR3 DNA is TGTGCCAGCAGCCAAGGACAGGGGCAGGGTTCACCCCTCCACTTT.

About this clonotype: The junction does not match germline at one end; this may be a read error. This chain uses TRBV20-1 with TRBJ2-6, with D perhaps given as TRBD1 or TRBD2 (6 bases each). Germline values: CDR1 DFQATT, CDR2 SNEGSKA (reference sequence). This CDR3 is built from 16 residues. CDR3 sequence: CSAQGGPYSRANVLTF. CDR3 nucleotides: TGCAGTGCCCAAGGGGGGCCCTACTCTAGGGCCAACGTCCTGACTTTC.

This clonotype was picked up many times. The V and J genes are TRBV12-3 or TRBV12-4 and TRBJ2-3, with D possibly being TRBD1 (6 bases). Trimming stripped 5 bases from V and 2 bases from J, with 8 bases between. This CDR3 is built from 13 residues. CDR3 sequence: CASSGDNTDTQYF. The CDR3 bases are TGTGCCAGCAGTGGGGACAACACAGATACGCAGTATTTT.

The gene calls are TRBV5-1 and TRBJ2-5; 8 bases are a match to TRBD1. The germline V gene has CDR1 SGHRS and CDR2 YFSETQ. The CDR3 contains 15 residues. J gave up 3 bases and V 2 bases, and 6 bases lay outside the gene matches. CDR3 sequence reads: CASSLSTGVKETQYF. The CDR3 DNA follows: TGCGCCAGCAGCTTATCGACAGGGGTTAAAGAGACCCAGTACTTC.

The table lists this clonotype with a few counts. V gene TRBV20-1 combines with J gene TRBJ2-7; D not certain. Trimming pared 5 bases from V and 5 bases from J, leaving 13 bases between. Germline loops: CDR1 DFQATT, CDR2 SNEGSKA (reference sequence). CDR3 size: 12 residues. CDR3 region: CSASRNSHEQYF. In DNA, the CDR3 is TGCAGTGCTTCCAGGAATTCTCACGAGCAGTACTTC.

The rearrangement links TRBV5-1 to TRBJ1-5, with unresolved D. CDR3 length: 15 residues. Germline CDR1 is SGHRS and CDR2 is YFSETQ. V dropped 0 bases and J dropped 2 bases, with 9 bases sitting between them. The CDR3 protein is CASSLDPGGNQPQHF. The CDR3 region has the DNA TGCGCCAGCAGCTTGGATCCGGGTGGCAATCAGCCCCAGCATTTT. Drawing the rest from reference TRBV5-1 and TRBJ1-5, the complete variable domain is KAGVTQTPRYLIKTRGQQVTLSCSPISGHRSVSWYQQTPGQGLQFLFEYFSETQRNKGNFPGRFSGRQFSNSRSEMNVSTLELGDSALYLCASSLDPGGNQPQHFGDGTRLSIL.

The chain employs TRBV20-1 and TRBJ2-7, with 9 bases matching TRBD1. The CDR3 runs to 14 residues. From germline, CDR1 is DFQATT and CDR2 SNEGSKA (reference sequence). Trimming at V came to 1 base and at J to 3 bases, leaving 4 bases not matched to a gene. The CDR3 loop is CSARAGTGLYEQYF. The DNA of the CDR3 is TGCAGTGCTAGAGCCGGGACAGGGCTCTACGAGCAGTACTTC.

The gene calls are TRBV15 and TRBJ1-5; no reliable D call. Trimming removed 0 bases at V and 7 bases at J, with 13 bases between. Germline V gives CDR1 LNHNV, CDR2 YYDKDF (reference sequence). The length of the CDR3 is 15 residues. This chain's CDR3 is CATSRDLSREQPQHF. The DNA of the CDR3 is TGTGCCACCAGCAGAGATCTCAGCCGGGAACAGCCCCAGCATTTT.

V usage is TRBV29-1 and J usage is TRBJ2-7; 8 positions agree with TRBD1. The CDR3 length is 11 residues. The V and J ends lost 7 bases and 12 bases, in that order; junction bases with no gene match: 11. The germline V gene encodes CDR1 SQVTM and CDR2 ANQGSEA. The CDR3 loop is CSGGQGGLTYF. In DNA, the CDR3 is TGCAGCGGAGGACAGGGTGGATTGACGTACTTC.

About this clonotype: One end of the junction varies from germline; a read error may be responsible. This chain joins TRBV7-3 and TRBJ2-1; TRBD2 is a possible D gene (7 bases). There are 16 residues in the CDR3. Germline lookup yields CDR1 SGHTA and CDR2 FQGTGA. CDR3 region: CVSSYLGGATYNEQFF. The CDR3, as DNA: TGTGTCAGCAGCTACTTGGGGGGGGCCACCTACAATGAGCAGTTCTTC.

CDR3: CAWSRDRGNYGYTF. In DNA, the CDR3 is TGTGCCTGGAGTAGGGACAGGGGTAACTATGGCTACACCTTC. V and J are TRBV30 and TRBJ1-2; 10 nucleotides align to TRBD1. The CDR3 has 14 amino acids. Trimming took 2 bases from V and 1 from J; bases not matched to a gene: 1. Germline values: CDR1 GTSNPN, CDR2 SVGIG (reference sequence).

V gene TRBV12-3 or TRBV12-4 combines with J gene TRBJ2-1, with D perhaps TRBD2 (6 bases). The CDR3 has 14 residues. The ends were cut back, 7 bases at V and 4 bases at J, with 14 bases in the middle. CDR3 in amino acids: CASTADGGYNEQFF. The CDR3 DNA follows: TGTGCCAGCACGGCCGACGGAGGGTACAATGAGCAGTTCTTC.

The chain couples TRBV4-2 to TRBJ1-1; unclear D gene. V was trimmed by 1 base and J by 6 bases, leaving 12 bases between them. The CDR3 sequence is 14 residues long. CDR1 is LGHNA and CDR2 is YNFKEQ in the germline V gene. The CDR3 region has the DNA TGTGCCAGCAGCCAAGCCGGGGTTGGCGCTGAAGCTTTCTTT. Protein product: CASSQAGVGAEAFF.

This clonotype was found a few times. This chain connects TRBV4-1 to TRBJ2-7, with D maybe TRBD2 (7 bases). V was cut by 0 bases and J by 5 bases, with 29 bases left in between. Germline CDR1 is MGHRA and CDR2 is YSYEKL. This CDR3 has 20 amino acids. As DNA, the CDR3 is TGCGCCAGCAGCCAAGAAGGGGGGTGGGTGGCGGGAGTAGAGTTCCACGAGCAGTACTTC. It is translated as CASSQEGGWVAGVEFHEQYF.

The sample holds many counts of this clonotype. At one end the junction does not follow the germline gene, possibly because of a read error. The chain carries TRBV5-1 and TRBJ2-3, with TRBD1 identical over 8 bases. CDR1 is SGHRS, CDR2 YFSETQ, per germline. This CDR3 contains 14 residues. The CDR3 region has the DNA TGTGCCAGCAGCCTCGGACAGGGCCCAGATACGCAGTATTTT. This translates into CASSLGQGPDTQYF.

This clonotype turned up a few times. The chain joins TRBV7-9 to TRBJ2-5; D unresolved. The better agreement between TRBJ2-7 and the DNA end casts doubt on the J call. This CDR3 is 12 amino acids long. Germline CDR1 and CDR2: SEHNR and FQNEAQ (reference sequence). The CDR3 reads CASSQTWGEQYF. The DNA for the CDR3 is TGTGCCAGCAGCCAGACATGGGGCGAGCAGTACTTC.